Presented here are 12 T cell receptor beta chains from one specimen sequenced in a study of blood T cell repertoires in COVID-19. TCRdb keeps only in-frame clones here, not all; method: immunoSEQ multiplex PCR. This sample has approximately 230,000 clones, with approximately 90% found just once. The sample comprised peripheral blood. These receptors all stem from a man aged 18 to 35 with active or convalescent COVID-19.

This clone appeared a single time. The chain is built from TRBV27 and TRBJ2-5; TRBD1 is a possible D gene (5 bases). The CDR3 contains 13 residues. Trimming left V 5 bases short and J 5 bases short, with 12 bases between. Germline V CDR1 and CDR2: MNHEY, SMNVEV (reference sequence). The CDR3 spells CASSPWQGETQYF. CDR3 in DNA: TGTGCCAGCAGTCCCTGGCAGGGTGAGACCCAGTACTTC.

The chain is built from TRBV15 and TRBJ2-5, with a weak D call TRBD1 (6 bases). V was clipped by 3 bases and J by 2 bases, with 13 bases between them. Per germline, CDR1 LNHNV and CDR2 YYDKDF (reference sequence). CDR3 size: 15 residues. DNA of the CDR3: TGTGCCACCAGCAGTGCAGGGGTTTTACAAGAGACCCAGTACTTC. Its translation is CATSSAGVLQETQYF.

V usage is TRBV2 and J usage is TRBJ2-4; 8 bases fit TRBD1. The V and J ends lost 6 bases and 8 bases, in that order; junction bases with no gene match: 0. Germline V gene data show CDR1 as SNHLY and CDR2 as FYNNEI. The CDR3 sequence is 11 residues long. The CDR3 DNA follows: TGTGCCAGCAGGGACAGGGACATTCAGTACTTC. Its protein is CASRDRDIQYF.

The chain joins TRBV24-1 to TRBJ2-1, with 12 positions matching TRBD2. After removal of 11 bases from V and 9 bases from J, the junction contained 7 bases not matched to a gene. The CDR3 loop spans 13 amino acids. Germline V lookup: CDR1 KGHDR, CDR2 SFDVKD. The CDR3 nucleotides read TGTGCCAGCCGACTAGCGGGAGAGTCTGAGCAGTTCTTC. Translating gives CASRLAGESEQFF.

A single count supports this clone. V usage is TRBV10-3 and J usage is TRBJ2-1, with D maybe TRBD1 (5 bases). CDR1 and CDR2 from the germline V gene are ENHRY and SYGVKD. The V end was cut by 7 bases, the J end by 1 base, with 14 bases between. This CDR3 is built from 15 residues. CDR3: CAINSQVGSYNEQFF. CDR3 DNA sequence: TGTGCCATCAATTCACAGGTAGGGTCCTACAATGAGCAGTTCTTC.

The J gene is TRBJ1-1, the V gene TRBV5-1, with D perhaps TRBD1 (5 bases). In germline, CDR1 is SGHRS, CDR2 YFSETQ. The CDR3 spans 16 residues. V was cut by 4 bases and J by 0 bases, with 16 bases left in between. CDR3 in DNA: TGCGCCAGCAGCCGGACTGGCGGGACGGTGAACACTGAAGCTTTCTTT. Its translation is CASSRTGGTVNTEAFF.

This clone was recorded a few times. The chain uses TRBV9 and TRBJ2-3; 9 nucleotides line up with TRBD2. The V gene's germline CDR1 is SGDLS and CDR2 YYNGEE. The junction had 13 bases not matched to a gene; V was cut back by 4 bases and J by 4 bases. The CDR3 loop spans 17 amino acids. The CDR3 here is CASSTYSGSSSSDTQYF. CDR3 coding DNA: TGTGCCAGCAGCACCTATAGCGGGAGCAGTTCCTCAGATACGCAGTATTTT. Full variable domain (missing parts from reference TRBV9 and TRBJ2-3): DSGVTQTPKHLITATGQRVTLRCSPRSGDLSVYWYQQSLDQGLQFLIQYYNGEERAKGNILERFSAQQFPDLHSELNLSSLELGDSALYFCASSTYSGSSSSDTQYFGPGTRLTVL.

This chain joins TRBV7-9 and TRBJ1-1, with D unclear. The CDR3 has 13 amino acids. V shed 5 bases and J shed 4 bases, with 11 bases lying between them. Germline assignment: CDR1 SEHNR and CDR2 FQNEAQ (reference sequence). CDR3 in DNA: TGTGCCAGCAGCGCTCCGGTCGGCACTGAAGCTTTCTTT. Translation: CASSAPVGTEAFF.

This chain connects TRBV2 to TRBJ2-7; TRBD1 is a possible D gene (5 bases). Trimming took 8 bases from V and 6 from J, leaving 14 bases between them. Germline CDR1 and CDR2: SNHLY and FYNNEI. The CDR3 has 12 amino acids. For the CDR3, the DNA is TGTGCCAGCCGGTCAGACAGAACCGAGCAGTACTTC. Protein sequence: CASRSDRTEQYF.

The chain joins TRBV6-4 to TRBJ1-1; D uncertain. The V and J ends lost 6 bases and 0 bases respectively, with 8 bases between them. CDR1 is MRHNA, CDR2 SNTAGT, per germline. The length of the CDR3 is 13 residues. The CDR3 region is CASSPEVNTEAFF. The CDR3, as DNA: TGTGCCAGCAGCCCAGAGGTGAACACTGAAGCTTTCTTT.

J is TRBJ1-4 and V is TRBV28; 11 bases align to TRBD1. The CDR3 consists of 16 residues. Trimming cost V 5 bases and J 8 bases; bases outside gene matches: 10. CDR1 and CDR2 (germline): MDHEN, SYDVKM. DNA of the CDR3: TGTGCCAGCAGTCTAACCCCGGGACAGGGGGAGGAAAAACTGTTTTTT. Its translation is CASSLTPGQGEEKLFF.

This clone was counted only a few times. This rearrangement joins TRBV7-3 to TRBJ2-1; 12 bases line up with TRBD2. With 3 bases clipped from V and 5 bases from J, the junction kept 2 bases outside the gene matches. The germline CDR1 and CDR2 sequences are SGHTA and FQGTGA. There are 15 residues in the CDR3. As DNA, the CDR3 is TGTGCCAGCAGCTTGACTAGCGGGGGAAACAATGAGCAGTTCTTC. Encoded protein: CASSLTSGGNNEQFF.